Sequencing of this T cell receptor (beta chain) was carried out in a study of siplizumab effects on memory and regulatory T cells (dated by TCRdb to about 2019). Regarding the complete study: The study examined how the anti-CD2 antibody siplizumab affects alloreactive T-cell subsets in allogeneic mixed lymphocyte reactions built from human PBMCs. General conclusions and limits of the study: No functional confirmation was obtained for the suppressive function of proliferating Tregs from siplizumab cultures. The cumulative frequency of alloreactive sequences that could be traced back to unstimulated CD4+ memory T cells was significantly reduced by siplizumab. Of the alloreactive CD4+ clones that could be mapped, the Treg-derived share averaged almost 70% with siplizumab compared with 25% to 30% in control reactions. Unstimulated naive T cells appeared to be more diverse than memory T cells, and naive cells seemed to make a substantial contribution to the alloresponse. Sequences below about 10^-5 frequency were poorly captured, so only a minor fraction of alloreactive clones could be mapped to unstimulated subsets. Roughly 75-96% of proliferating CD4+ or CD8+ clones could not be assigned a naive or memory phenotype.

Sorted unstimulated T cells, along with proliferating T cells recovered from mixed lymphocyte reactions, underwent TCRbeta CDR3 sequencing. Fresh whole blood from about 11 HLA-typed healthy donors was used as the source from which PBMCs were isolated. Libraries were built with the immunoSEQ multiplex PCR assay. Each sample had around 92,000 TCR templates assayed by the deep sequencing platform. Genomic DNA extracted from sorted T cells was used for TCRbeta CDR3 sequencing. In the source study's methods: The R programming language was used for the clonal analysis of the TCRbeta CDR3 data. Alloreactive CD4+ and CD8+ clones were identified by comparing unstimulated samples to CFSE-low samples taken after the reaction. Alloreactive CD4+ clones were assigned to regulatory or non-regulatory origin by matching sequences to sorted unstimulated Treg and non-Treg repertoires. TCRdb stores this immuneACCESS table with in-frame sequences only. Part of the clones is absent; in the studies checked, under half of the shortfall reflects unresolved V genes, and no reason is known for the rest. The DNA was the basis for D and trimming; V, J and clone size are from that table. For this sample there are some 100,000 clones; about 91% appear just once. The ten most abundant clones make up roughly 2.7% of the sample.

Sequences MDHEN (CDR1) and SYDVKM (CDR2) are obtained from the germline V gene. From V the trimming removes 2 bases and from J it removes 4 bases, while the gene matches leave 4 bases of the junction unaccounted for. From cysteine to phenylalanine, the CDR3 is 14 amino acids long. Only the CDR3 DNA is retained, 42 bases long and in frame from the first base. Regarding this clone: It lacks a known antigen. No base quality information exists; no much larger clone differs at one position.

Material: CD4+ T cells sorted from blood. This clonotype originated in a human donor in good health. Some clones in this sample may be carry-over from other donors' samples. The rearrangement joined TRBV28 to TRBJ2-5; the central 7 bases match TRBD1. The sequence in DNA is TGTGCCAGCAGTTTAGAGGGGGCGGGAGAGACCCAGTACTTC. Translated, it gives CASSLEGAGETQYF.